The subject of this entry is one T cell receptor (beta chain). The data originate from a study of cytomegalovirus exposure and HLA in healthy donors. The PCR contained 60 Vbeta and 13 Jbeta primers. TCRdb's table, derived via immunoSEQ multiplex PCR, lists solely in-frame clones and lacks some. The sample includes some 130,000 clones, approximately 61% of them seen just once. The sample consisted of PBMCs. This TCR came from a human donor in good health.

The CDR3 bases are TGTGCCAGCAGCGTAGGTACTAGCGGGAGTACAGAGACCCAGTACTTC. Encoded protein: CASSVGTSGSTETQYF. This chain links TRBV9 with TRBJ2-5; the match to TRBD2 covers 11 bases. The CDR3 is 16 amino acids. Germline V gene sequence: CDR1 SGDLS, CDR2 YYNGEE. V gave up 0 bases and J gave up 4 bases; unmatched junction bases: 5.